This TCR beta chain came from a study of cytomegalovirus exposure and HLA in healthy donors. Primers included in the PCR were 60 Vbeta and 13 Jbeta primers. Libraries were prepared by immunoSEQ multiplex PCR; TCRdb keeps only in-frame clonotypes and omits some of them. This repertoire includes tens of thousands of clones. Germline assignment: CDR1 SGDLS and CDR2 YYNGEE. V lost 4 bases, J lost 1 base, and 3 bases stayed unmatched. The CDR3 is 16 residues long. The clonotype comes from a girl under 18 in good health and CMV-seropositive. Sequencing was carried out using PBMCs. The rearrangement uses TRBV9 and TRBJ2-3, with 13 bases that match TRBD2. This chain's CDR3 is CASSFGLAGGTDTQYF. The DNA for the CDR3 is TGTGCCAGCAGCTTTGGACTAGCGGGGGGCACAGATACGCAGTATTTT.